The 12 T cell receptor beta chains presented below share a single source sample, sequenced in a study of blood T cell repertoires in COVID-19. Only in-frame clones appear in the TCRdb table, and some are missing; sequencing was by immunoSEQ multiplex PCR. The sample lists 40,000 to 55,000 clones, over 75% occurring once. Input material: peripheral blood. These TCRs come from a human donor in a cohort sampled during active COVID-19.

The chain uses TRBV4-3 and TRBJ2-3; D remains ambiguous. V was shortened by 2 bases and J by 7 bases, with 16 bases between the two germline ends. This CDR3 has 15 amino acids. From germline, CDR1 is LGHNA and CDR2 YSLEER. The CDR3 reads CASSQNFAVLNTQYF. As DNA, the CDR3 is TGCGCCAGCAGCCAAAACTTTGCGGTCCTTAATACGCAGTATTTT.

The rearrangement links TRBV5-6 to TRBJ2-5, with 12 positions matching TRBD1. J gave up 5 bases and V 2 bases, and 7 bases lay outside the gene matches. Germline-derived CDR1 and CDR2 are SGHDT and YYEEEE. The CDR3 runs to 16 residues. The CDR3 region has the DNA TGTGCCAGCAGCTTTATCGGGACAGGGGGCGTCGAGACCCAGTACTTC. Its protein is CASSFIGTGGVETQYF.

The J gene is TRBJ1-3, the V gene TRBV5-1; no reliable D call. Germline V lookup: CDR1 SGHRS, CDR2 YFSETQ. Trimming left V 1 base short and J 3 bases short, with 11 bases between. The CDR3 sequence is 15 residues long. CDR3 bases: TGCGCCAGCAGCTTGATGGCAGGTGGTGGAAACACCATATATTTT. Translation: CASSLMAGGGNTIYF. Full variable domain (missing parts from reference TRBV5-1 and TRBJ1-3): KAGVTQTPRYLIKTRGQQVTLSCSPISGHRSVSWYQQTPGQGLQFLFEYFSETQRNKGNFPGRFSGRQFSNSRSEMNVSTLELGDSALYLCASSLMAGGGNTIYFGEGSWLTVV.

V and J are TRBV5-5 and TRBJ1-5; perhaps TRBD1 as D (5 bases). Trimming cost V 0 bases and J 5 bases, with 18 bases left between them. Germline CDR1 reads SGHKS; CDR2 reads YYEKEE (reference sequence). The CDR3 consists of 17 residues. CDR3 bases: TGTGCCAGCAGCTTGGAACCAAACTCCGGGGGGTATCAGCCCCAGCATTTT. Residues: CASSLEPNSGGYQPQHF.

The gene calls are TRBV5-6 and TRBJ1-2; no reliable D call. Germline V gives CDR1 SGHDT, CDR2 YYEEEE. There are 15 residues in the CDR3. Trimming shortened V by 0 bases and J by 4 bases, and 13 bases separated the two germline ends. CDR3 sequence: CASSLGTGKGYGYTF. CDR3 nucleotide sequence: TGTGCCAGCAGCTTGGGTACGGGGAAGGGCTATGGCTACACCTTC.

With respect to this clone: Other DNA variants within this sample encode the same CDR3. The J gene is TRBJ2-5, the V gene TRBV11-3, with 9 bases aligning to TRBD2. CDR1 is SGHNT and CDR2 is YENEEA in the germline V gene. CDR3 length: 15 amino acids. With V trimmed by 1 base and J by 5 bases, 5 bases remained unmatched. The CDR3, as DNA: TGTGCCAGCAGCTTAGGGGGACTAGCCGGGGAGACCCAGTACTTC. As protein: CASSLGGLAGETQYF.

The chain combines TRBV7-9 with TRBJ2-1; 11 nucleotides match TRBD1. Germline values: CDR1 SEHNR, CDR2 FQNEAQ (reference sequence). The CDR3 has 18 amino acids. V lost 6 bases to trimming and J lost 5 bases; unmatched junction nucleotides: 15. The CDR3 DNA follows: TGTGCCAGCAGGGATAGTCAGGACGGACAGGGGGCCCACAATGAGCAGTTCTTC. It encodes CASRDSQDGQGAHNEQFF.

The V gene is TRBV5-1, the J gene TRBJ2-3; 8 nucleotides line up with TRBD1. This CDR3 spans 15 amino acids. Trimming at V came to 3 bases and at J to 3 bases, leaving 6 bases not matched to a gene. Germline assignment: CDR1 SGHRS and CDR2 YFSETQ. The CDR3 protein is CASSWNRDRTDTQYF. CDR3 DNA sequence: TGCGCCAGCAGCTGGAACCGGGACAGGACAGATACGCAGTATTTT. Filled out from reference TRBV5-1 and TRBJ2-3, the complete variable domain reads KAGVTQTPRYLIKTRGQQVTLSCSPISGHRSVSWYQQTPGQGLQFLFEYFSETQRNKGNFPGRFSGRQFSNSRSEMNVSTLELGDSALYLCASSWNRDRTDTQYFGPGTRLTVL.

This clone was seen only a few times. The J gene is TRBJ1-1, the V gene TRBV6-5; 10 nucleotides align to TRBD1. V lost 0 bases to trimming and J lost 4 bases; unmatched junction nucleotides: 5. The CDR3 totals 16 residues. Germline V gene data show CDR1 as MNHEY and CDR2 as SVGAGI. The DNA for the CDR3 is TGTGCCAGCAGTTACTCGGGGACAGGGGAGCCCACTGAAGCTTTCTTT. As protein: CASSYSGTGEPTEAFF.

The rearrangement joins TRBV7-2 to TRBJ2-7; 9 bases fit TRBD1. After removal of 5 bases from V and 2 bases from J, the junction contained 10 bases not matched to a gene. Germline V gene data show CDR1 as SGHTA and CDR2 as FQGNSA. CDR3 length equals 16 residues. The CDR3 sequence: CASSRHGTGNTYEQYF. Written as DNA, the CDR3 is TGTGCCAGCAGCCGGCATGGGACAGGGAACACCTACGAGCAGTACTTC.

In its sample, this clone was seen once. The V gene is TRBV19, the J gene TRBJ1-2, with D possibly matching TRBD1 (6 bases). Germline-derived CDR1 and CDR2 are LNHDA and SQIVND (reference sequence). V was cut by 3 bases and J by 5 bases, with 10 bases left in between. CDR3 length: 13 amino acids. CDR3 loop: CASSMGGAYGYTF. The CDR3, as DNA: TGTGCCAGTAGTATGGGGGGGGCTTATGGCTACACCTTC.

The chain carries TRBV5-6 and TRBJ1-1, with 9 positions matching TRBD1. The CDR3 contains 15 residues. Unmatched junction bases numbered 8, after V lost 3 bases and J lost 5 bases. Germline lookup yields CDR1 SGHDT and CDR2 YYEEEE. The CDR3 is CASSYLQGAETEAFF. CDR3 DNA sequence: TGTGCCAGCAGCTACTTACAGGGGGCCGAGACTGAAGCTTTCTTT.